This T cell receptor beta chain derives from a study of molecular identifiers for immune sequencing clone quantification. Study-wide points: Spiked Jurkat TCR RNA originating from one cell could reportedly be identified amid around 1 million naive cells.

Concerning this clonotype: Its antigen is not known.

Trimming stripped 5 bases from V and 8 bases from J, with 16 bases between. Germline V gene data show CDR1 as LGHNA and CDR2 as YSLEER. The CDR3 contains 14 residues. Each CDR3 protein is one row after TCRdb ran MiXCR on the PCR reads. The repertoire includes some 650,000 distinct CDR3 sequences, about 20% of them detected once, and roughly 0.85% sits in the top ten. The V and J genes are TRBV4-3 and TRBJ2-1, with D possibly matching TRBD2 (6 bases). This TCR was recovered from a human donor in good health. Some libraries in this study had Jurkat cell RNA spiked in. The sequencing input was naive CD8+ T cells from blood, with Jurkat cell RNA spiked in. Subset: FACS-sorted CD8+CD4-CCR7+CD45RA+ naive T cells. DNA of the CDR3: TGCGCCAGCAGCTTCACCGGGAGTCAAGATGAGCAGTTCTTC. It translates to CASSFTGSQDEQFF.